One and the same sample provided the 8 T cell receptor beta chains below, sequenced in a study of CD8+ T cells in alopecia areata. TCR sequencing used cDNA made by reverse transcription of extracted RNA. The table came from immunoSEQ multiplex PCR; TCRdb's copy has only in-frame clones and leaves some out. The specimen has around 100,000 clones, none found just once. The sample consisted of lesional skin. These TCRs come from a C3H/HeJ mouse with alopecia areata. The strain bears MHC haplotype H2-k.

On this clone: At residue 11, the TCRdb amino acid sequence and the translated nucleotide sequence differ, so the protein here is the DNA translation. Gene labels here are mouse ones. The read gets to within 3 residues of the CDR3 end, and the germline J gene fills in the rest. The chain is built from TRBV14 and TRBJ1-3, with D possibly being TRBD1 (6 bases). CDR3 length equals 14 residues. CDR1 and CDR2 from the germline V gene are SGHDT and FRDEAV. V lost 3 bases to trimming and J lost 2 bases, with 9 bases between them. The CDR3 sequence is CASSSGGPGNTLYF. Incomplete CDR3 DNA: TGTGCCAGCAGTTCCGGGGGGCCTGGAAATACG.

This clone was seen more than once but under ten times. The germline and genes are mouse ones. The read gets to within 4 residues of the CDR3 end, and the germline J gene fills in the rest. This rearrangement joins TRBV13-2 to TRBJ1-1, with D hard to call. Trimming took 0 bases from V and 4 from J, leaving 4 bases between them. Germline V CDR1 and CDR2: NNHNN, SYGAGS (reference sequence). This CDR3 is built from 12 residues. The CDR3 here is CASGDAVTEVFF. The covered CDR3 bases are TGTGCCAGCGGTGATGCAGTCACA.

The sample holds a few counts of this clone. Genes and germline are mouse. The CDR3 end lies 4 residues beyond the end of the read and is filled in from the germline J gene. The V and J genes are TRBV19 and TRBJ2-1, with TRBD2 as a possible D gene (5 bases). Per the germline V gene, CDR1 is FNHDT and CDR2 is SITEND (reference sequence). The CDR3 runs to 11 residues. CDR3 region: CASTPGAEQFF. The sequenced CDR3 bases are TGTGCCAGCACCCCTGGGGCT.

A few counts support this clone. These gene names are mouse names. The CDR3 is CTCSRRDTEVFF. The CDR3 bases that were read are TGCACCTGCAGTCGGAGGGACACA. This chain connects TRBV1 to TRBJ1-1; D call uncertain. Sequencing ends 4 residues short of the CDR3 end; the germline J gene provides the rest. V lost 5 bases and J lost 3, with 7 bases in between. The CDR3 extends over 12 amino acids. Germline V lookup: CDR1 NSQYPW, CDR2 LRSPGD (reference sequence).

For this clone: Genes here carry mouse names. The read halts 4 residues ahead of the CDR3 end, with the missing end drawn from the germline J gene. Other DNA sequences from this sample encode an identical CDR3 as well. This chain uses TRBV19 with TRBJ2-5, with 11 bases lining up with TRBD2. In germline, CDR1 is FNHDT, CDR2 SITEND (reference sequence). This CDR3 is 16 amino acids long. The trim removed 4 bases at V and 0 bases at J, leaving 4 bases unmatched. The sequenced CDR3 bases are TGTGCCAGCAGTCCCGACTGGGGGGGAAACCAAGAC. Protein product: CASSPDWGGNQD. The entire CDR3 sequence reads CASSPDWGGNQDTQYF. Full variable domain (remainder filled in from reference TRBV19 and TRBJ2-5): GGIITQTPKFLIGQEGQKLTLKCQQNFNHDTMYWYRQDSGKGLRLIYYSITENDLQKGDLSEGYDASREKKSSFSLTVTSAQKNEMAVFLCASSPDWGGNQDTQYFGPGTRLLVL.

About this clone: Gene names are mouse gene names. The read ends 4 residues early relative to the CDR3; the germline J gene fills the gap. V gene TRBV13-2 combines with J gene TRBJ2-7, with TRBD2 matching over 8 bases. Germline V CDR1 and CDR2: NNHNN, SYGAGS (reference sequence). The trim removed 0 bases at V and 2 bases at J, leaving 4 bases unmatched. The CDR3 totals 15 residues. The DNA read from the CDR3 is TGTGCCAGCGGTGATGCTGGCTGGGGGGCCTAT. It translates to CASGDAGWGAY. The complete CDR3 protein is CASGDAGWGAYEQYF.

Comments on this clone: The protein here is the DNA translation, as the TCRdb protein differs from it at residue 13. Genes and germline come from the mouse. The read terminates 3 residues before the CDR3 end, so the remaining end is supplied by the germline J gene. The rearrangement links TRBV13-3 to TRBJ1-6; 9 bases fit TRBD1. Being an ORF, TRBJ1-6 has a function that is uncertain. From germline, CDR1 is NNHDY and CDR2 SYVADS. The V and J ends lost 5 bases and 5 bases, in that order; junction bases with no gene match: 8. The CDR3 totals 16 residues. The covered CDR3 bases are TGTGCCAGCAGACCCGGGACAGGGTCAGATAATTCGCCC. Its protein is CASRPGTGSDNSP. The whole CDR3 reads CASRPGTGSDNSPLYF.

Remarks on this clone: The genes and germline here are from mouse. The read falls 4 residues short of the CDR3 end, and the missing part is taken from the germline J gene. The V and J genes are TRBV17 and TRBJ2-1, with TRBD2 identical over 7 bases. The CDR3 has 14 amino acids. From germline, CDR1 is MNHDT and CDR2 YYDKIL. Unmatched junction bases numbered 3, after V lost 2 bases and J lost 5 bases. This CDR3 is CASSRLGVNAEQFF. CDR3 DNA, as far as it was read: TGTGCTAGCAGTAGACTGGGGGTCAATGCT.